The 13 T cell receptor beta chains below were found in one sample sequenced in a study of blood T cell repertoires in COVID-19. Sequencing used immunoSEQ multiplex PCR; TCRdb keeps in-frame clones, though not all of them. The repertoire has roughly 300,000 clones, 70% to 90% of them found once; the top ten carry under 6.5%. What was sequenced was peripheral blood. The receptors derive from a man aged 18 to 29 who had recovered from COVID-19.

The rearrangement uses TRBV9 and TRBJ2-3, with 8 bases fitting TRBD2. Losses at the gene ends were 4 bases for V and 2 bases for J; bases not matched to a gene: 12. Germline CDR1 and CDR2: SGDLS and YYNGEE. There are 17 residues in the CDR3. The CDR3 region has the DNA TGTGCCAGCAGCCATCTGTCGGGGGGGGCACCCACAGATACGCAGTATTTT. Protein: CASSHLSGGAPTDTQYF.

This chain joins TRBV11-2 and TRBJ1-6; D is ambiguous. The CDR3 is 14 amino acids. The V gene's germline CDR1 is SGHAT and CDR2 FQNNGV. Trimming cost V 5 bases and J 7 bases, with 12 bases left between them. CDR3 bases: TGTGCCAGCAGCCCACCGGGAAGAAATTCACCCCTCCACTTT. It translates to CASSPPGRNSPLHF.

The rearrangement links TRBV11-1 to TRBJ1-3, with 7 positions matching TRBD1. Trimming at V came to 5 bases and at J to 4 bases, leaving 11 bases not matched to a gene. CDR3 length equals 16 residues. Germline V CDR1 and CDR2: SGHAT, FQDESV (reference sequence). CDR3 nucleotides: TGTGCCAGCAGCCGATCGACAGGGCGAGAAGGAAACACCATATATTTT. It encodes CASSRSTGREGNTIYF.

The chain joins TRBV6-5 to TRBJ2-1, with TRBD2 matching 7 bases. The CDR3 has 16 residues. Germline V gene sequence: CDR1 MNHEY, CDR2 SVGAGI. The V and J ends lost 3 bases and 8 bases, in that order; junction bases with no gene match: 13. CDR3 nucleotide sequence: TGTGCCAGCAGTTATTATACCGGGCCCGGGAGGTATGAGCAGTTCTTC. It codes for CASSYYTGPGRYEQFF.

The chain combines TRBV13 with TRBJ1-2, with no clear D. V was trimmed by 4 bases and J by 7 bases, leaving 19 bases between them. The germline CDR1 and CDR2 sequences are PRHDT and FYEKMQ (reference sequence). This CDR3 is built from 15 residues. The CDR3 DNA reads as TGTGCCAGCAGCTCAAAAACCCGGACTTGGGGTGGCTACACCTTC. Protein product: CASSSKTRTWGGYTF.

The chain links TRBV2 to TRBJ2-1; 10 nucleotides line up with TRBD1. The ends lost 3 bases at V and 4 bases at J; junction bases unmatched: 3. This CDR3 spans 15 amino acids. Germline CDR1 and CDR2: SNHLY and FYNNEI. DNA of the CDR3: TGTGCCAGCAGTGAGGGACAGGGGAGGTACAATGAGCAGTTCTTC. It is translated as CASSEGQGRYNEQFF.

This clone was observed a handful of times. The rearrangement uses TRBV30 and TRBJ1-6; D ambiguous. The ends were cut back, 0 bases at V and 7 bases at J, with 7 bases in the middle. CDR1 and CDR2 (germline): GTSNPN, SVGIG (reference sequence). The CDR3 has 13 amino acids. The CDR3 reads CAWSVALNSPLHF. The CDR3 region has the DNA TGTGCCTGGAGTGTGGCCTTGAATTCACCCCTCCACTTT.

The gene calls are TRBV19 and TRBJ2-1; maybe TRBD2 (6 bases). V was shortened by 4 bases and J by 6 bases, with 22 bases between the two germline ends. The CDR3 runs 17 residues. Per the germline V gene, CDR1 is LNHDA and CDR2 is SQIVND (reference sequence). CDR3 coding DNA: TGTGCCAGTAGTACCCCGGCGGCTAGCGCAGTGTTCAATGAGCAGTTCTTC. This codes for CASSTPAASAVFNEQFF.

The chain is built from TRBV19 and TRBJ1-2; D not certain. CDR3 length equals 15 residues. The V gene lost 6 bases and the J gene lost 0 bases, with 14 bases spanning the gap. Germline CDR1 is LNHDA and CDR2 is SQIVND (reference sequence). The CDR3 DNA is TGTGCCAGTAGAAAGGAGCTGCCCGCTAACTATGGCTACACCTTC. Its protein product is CASRKELPANYGYTF.

The chain carries TRBV19 and TRBJ2-1; D is unresolved. Trimming took off 1 base at V and 9 bases at J, with 13 bases between the two ends. CDR1 and CDR2 from the germline V gene are LNHDA and SQIVND (reference sequence). The CDR3 covers 14 residues. This chain's CDR3 is CASSIGLPQAEQFF. The CDR3 coding sequence is TGTGCCAGTAGTATAGGGCTACCTCAGGCTGAGCAGTTCTTC.

The chain couples TRBV5-4 to TRBJ1-2; D uncertain. Germline CDR1 SGHNT, CDR2 YYREEE (reference sequence). The CDR3 has 13 residues. The V end lost 1 base, the J end lost 4 bases, and 8 bases lay between the germline ends. The CDR3 DNA is TGTGCCAGCAGCTTGTACTCCGCCTATGGCTACACCTTC. Translating gives CASSLYSAYGYTF.

The chain carries TRBV21-1 and TRBJ2-7; TRBD2 is the table's D call and was not checked against the DNA. TRBV21-1 is given as a pseudogene. This CDR3 is 12 amino acids long. The CDR3 coding sequence is TGTGCCAGCAGCAAAGTGGAGCACGAGCAGTACTTC. It translates to CASSKVEHEQYF.

V is TRBV6-5 and J is TRBJ1-1; 7 bases align to TRBD1. This CDR3 contains 14 residues. Germline V lookup: CDR1 MNHEY, CDR2 SVGAGI. J lost 5 bases, V lost 5 bases, and 8 bases had no gene match. This chain's CDR3 is CASSPRDRRTEAFF. CDR3 coding DNA: TGTGCCAGCAGTCCCCGGGACAGAAGAACTGAAGCTTTCTTT.